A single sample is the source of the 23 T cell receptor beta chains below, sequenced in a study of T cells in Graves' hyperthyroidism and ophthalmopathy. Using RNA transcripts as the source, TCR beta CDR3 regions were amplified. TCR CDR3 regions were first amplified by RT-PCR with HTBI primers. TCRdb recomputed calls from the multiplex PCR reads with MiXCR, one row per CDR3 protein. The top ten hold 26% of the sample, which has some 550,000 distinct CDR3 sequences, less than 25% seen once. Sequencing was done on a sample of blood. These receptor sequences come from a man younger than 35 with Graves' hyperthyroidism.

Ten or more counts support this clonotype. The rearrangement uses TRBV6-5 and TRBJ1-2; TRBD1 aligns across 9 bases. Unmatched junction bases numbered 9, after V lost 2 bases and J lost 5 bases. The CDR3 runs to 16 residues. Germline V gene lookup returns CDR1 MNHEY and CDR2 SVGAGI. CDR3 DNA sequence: TGTGCCAGCAGTTACACACGACAGGGGGGATTTTATGGCTACACCTTC. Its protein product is CASSYTRQGGFYGYTF.

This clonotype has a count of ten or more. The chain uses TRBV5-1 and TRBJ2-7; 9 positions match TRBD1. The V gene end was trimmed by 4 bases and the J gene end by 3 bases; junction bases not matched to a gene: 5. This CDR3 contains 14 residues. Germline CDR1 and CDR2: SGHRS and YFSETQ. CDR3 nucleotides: TGCGCCAGCAGCACCCTGGACAGGGGCTACGAGCAGTACTTC. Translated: CASSTLDRGYEQYF.

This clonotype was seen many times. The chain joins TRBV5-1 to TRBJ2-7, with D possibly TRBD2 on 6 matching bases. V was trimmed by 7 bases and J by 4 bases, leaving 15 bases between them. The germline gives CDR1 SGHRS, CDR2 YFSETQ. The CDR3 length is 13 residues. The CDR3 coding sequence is TGCGCCAGCCGTGGACCGGGGGTTTACGAGCAGTACTTC. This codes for CASRGPGVYEQYF.

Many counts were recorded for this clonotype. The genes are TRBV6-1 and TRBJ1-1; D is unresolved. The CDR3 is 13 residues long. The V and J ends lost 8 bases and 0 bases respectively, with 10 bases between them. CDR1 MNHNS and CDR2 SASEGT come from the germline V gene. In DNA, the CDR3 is TGTGCCAGCTATGGGCAGTTGAACACTGAAGCTTTCTTT. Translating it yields CASYGQLNTEAFF.

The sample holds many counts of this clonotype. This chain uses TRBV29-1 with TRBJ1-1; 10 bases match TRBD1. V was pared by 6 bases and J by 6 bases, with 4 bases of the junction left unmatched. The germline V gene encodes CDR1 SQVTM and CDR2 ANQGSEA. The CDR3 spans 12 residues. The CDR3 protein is CSVRQGASEAFF. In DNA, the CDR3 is TGCAGCGTACGACAGGGGGCATCTGAAGCTTTCTTT.

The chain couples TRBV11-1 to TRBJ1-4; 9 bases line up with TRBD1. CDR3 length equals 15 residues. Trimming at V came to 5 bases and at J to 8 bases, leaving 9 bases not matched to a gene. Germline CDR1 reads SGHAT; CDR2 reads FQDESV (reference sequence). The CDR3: CASSPIGQGREKLFF. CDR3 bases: TGTGCCAGCAGCCCGATCGGACAGGGGCGAGAAAAACTGTTTTTT.

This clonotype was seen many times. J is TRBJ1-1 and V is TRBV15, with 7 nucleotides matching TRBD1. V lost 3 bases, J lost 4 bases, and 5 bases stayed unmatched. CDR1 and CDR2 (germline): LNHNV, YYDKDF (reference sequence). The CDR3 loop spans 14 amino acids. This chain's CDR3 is CATSSRQGSTEAFF. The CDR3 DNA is TGTGCCACCAGCAGTCGACAGGGAAGCACTGAAGCTTTCTTT.

CDR3 in DNA: TGTGCCAGTTGCCGGGACAGGGGTTTCGGCGAGCAGTACTTC. The encoded protein is CASCRDRGFGEQYF. The rearrangement uses TRBV2 and TRBJ2-7; 10 bases line up with TRBD1. The V segment lost 9 bases and the J segment 6 bases; nucleotides outside the gene matches: 11. The CDR3 totals 14 residues. Germline CDR1 reads SNHLY; CDR2 reads FYNNEI. The full variable domain, its missing parts supplied by reference TRBV2 and TRBJ2-7, is EPEVTQTPSHQVTQMGQEVILRCVPISNHLYFYWYRQILGQKVEFLVSFYNNEISEKSEIFDDQFSVERPDGSNFTLKIRSTKLEDSAMYFCASCRDRGFGEQYFGPGTRLTVT.

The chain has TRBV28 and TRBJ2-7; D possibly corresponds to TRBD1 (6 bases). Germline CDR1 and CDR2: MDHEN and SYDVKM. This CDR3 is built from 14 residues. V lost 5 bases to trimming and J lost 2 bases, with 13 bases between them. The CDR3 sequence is CASSPPTGTYEQYF. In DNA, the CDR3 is TGTGCCAGCAGTCCCCCTACAGGGACCTACGAGCAGTACTTC. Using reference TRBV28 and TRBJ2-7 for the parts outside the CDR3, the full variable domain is DVKVTQSSRYLVKRTGEKVFLECVQDMDHENMFWYRQDPGLGLRLIYFSYDVKMKEKGDIPEGYSVSREKKERFSLILESASTNQTSMYLCASSPPTGTYEQYFGPGTRLTVT.

The CDR3, as DNA: TGCAGTGCTAGTACCTCAGGGTTGGGTTCACCCCTCCACTTT. It translates to CSASTSGLGSPLHF. The chain carries TRBV20-1 and TRBJ1-6; D possibly corresponds to TRBD1 (5 bases). Per the germline V gene, CDR1 is DFQATT and CDR2 is SNEGSKA (reference sequence). The CDR3 is 14 amino acids. The ends were cut back, 3 bases at V and 9 bases at J, with 15 bases in the middle.

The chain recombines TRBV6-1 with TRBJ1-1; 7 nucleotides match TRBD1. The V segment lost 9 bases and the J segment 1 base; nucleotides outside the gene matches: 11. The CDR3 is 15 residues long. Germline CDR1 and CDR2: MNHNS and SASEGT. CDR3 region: CASRPGTDWNTEAFF. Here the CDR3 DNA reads TGTGCCAGTCGCCCAGGGACAGATTGGAACACTGAAGCTTTCTTT.

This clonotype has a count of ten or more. CDR3 loop: CASSRDIPLKGYTF. The CDR3 nucleotides are TGTGCCAGCAGCCGGGACATTCCATTAAAGGGCTACACCTTC. J is TRBJ1-2 and V is TRBV12-3 or TRBV12-4; possible D gene TRBD1, 6 bases. V lost 6 bases and J 8 bases, leaving 19 bases between the germline ends. The CDR3 length is 14 residues.

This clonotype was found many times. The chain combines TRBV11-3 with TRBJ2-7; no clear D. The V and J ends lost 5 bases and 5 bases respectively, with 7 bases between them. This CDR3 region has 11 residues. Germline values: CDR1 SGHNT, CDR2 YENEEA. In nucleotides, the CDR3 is TGTGCCAGCAGCCCGGACCACGAGCAGTACTTC. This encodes CASSPDHEQYF.

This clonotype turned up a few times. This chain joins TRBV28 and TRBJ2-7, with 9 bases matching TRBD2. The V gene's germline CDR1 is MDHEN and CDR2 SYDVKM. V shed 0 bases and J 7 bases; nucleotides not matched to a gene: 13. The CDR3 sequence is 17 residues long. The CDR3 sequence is CASSLWELAGGPGEQYF. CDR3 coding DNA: TGTGCCAGCAGTTTATGGGAGTTGGCGGGAGGGCCGGGGGAGCAGTACTTC.

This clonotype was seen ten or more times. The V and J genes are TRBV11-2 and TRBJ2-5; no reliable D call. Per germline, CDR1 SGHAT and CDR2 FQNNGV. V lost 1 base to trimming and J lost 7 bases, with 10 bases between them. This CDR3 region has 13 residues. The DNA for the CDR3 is TGTGCCAGCAGCTTAGTTCCAATCGGGACCCAGTACTTC. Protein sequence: CASSLVPIGTQYF.

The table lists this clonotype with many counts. The chain's CDR3 is CATEPSLLTTGYF. The CDR3 DNA is TGTGCCACGGAGCCTTCTTTACTGACGACGGGTTACTTC. The V gene is TRBV24-1, the J gene TRBJ2-7; D not certain. CDR1 is KGHDR, CDR2 SFDVKD, per germline. V lost 10 bases to trimming and J lost 13 bases, with 25 bases between them. The CDR3 runs 13 residues.

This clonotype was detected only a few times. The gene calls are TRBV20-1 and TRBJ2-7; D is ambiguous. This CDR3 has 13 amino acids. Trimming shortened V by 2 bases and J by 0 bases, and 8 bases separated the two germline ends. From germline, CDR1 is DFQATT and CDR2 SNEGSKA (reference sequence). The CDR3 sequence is CSARSSRSYEQYF. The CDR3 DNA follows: TGCAGTGCTAGATCTTCGCGCTCCTACGAGCAGTACTTC.

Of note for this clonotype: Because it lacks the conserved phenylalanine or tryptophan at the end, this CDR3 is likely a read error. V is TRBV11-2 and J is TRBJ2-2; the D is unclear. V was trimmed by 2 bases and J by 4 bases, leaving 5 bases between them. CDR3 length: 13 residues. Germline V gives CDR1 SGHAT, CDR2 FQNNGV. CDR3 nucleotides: TGTGCCAGCAGCTTATTGGGCACCGGGGAGCTGTTTGTT. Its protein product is CASSLLGTGELFV.

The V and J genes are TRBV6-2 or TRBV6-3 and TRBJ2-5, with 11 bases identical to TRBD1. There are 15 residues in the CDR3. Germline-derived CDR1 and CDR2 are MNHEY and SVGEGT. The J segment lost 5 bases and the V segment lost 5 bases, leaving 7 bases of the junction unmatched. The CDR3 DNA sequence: TGTGCCAGCAGTGCCCGGACAGGGGGCGGTGAGACCCAGTACTTC. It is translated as CASSARTGGGETQYF.

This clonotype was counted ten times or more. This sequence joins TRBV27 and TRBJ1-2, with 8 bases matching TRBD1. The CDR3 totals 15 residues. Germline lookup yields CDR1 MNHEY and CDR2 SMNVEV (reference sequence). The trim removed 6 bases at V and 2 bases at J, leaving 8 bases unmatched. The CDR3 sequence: CASRGAGGRNYGYTF. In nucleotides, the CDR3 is TGTGCCAGCAGGGGGGCAGGGGGCCGAAACTATGGCTACACCTTC.

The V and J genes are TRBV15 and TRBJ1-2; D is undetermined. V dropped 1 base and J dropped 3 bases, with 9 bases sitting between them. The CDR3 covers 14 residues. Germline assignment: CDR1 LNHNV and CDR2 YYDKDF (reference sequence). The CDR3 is CATSRGGGYYGYTF. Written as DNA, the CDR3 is TGTGCCACCAGCAGAGGAGGAGGGTACTATGGCTACACCTTC.

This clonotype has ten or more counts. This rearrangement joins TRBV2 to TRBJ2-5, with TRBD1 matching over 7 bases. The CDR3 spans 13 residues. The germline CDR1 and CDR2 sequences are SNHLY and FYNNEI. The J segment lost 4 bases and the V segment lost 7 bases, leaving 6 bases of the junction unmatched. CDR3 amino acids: CASTQGVRETQYF. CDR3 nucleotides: TGTGCCAGCACCCAGGGGGTCCGAGAGACCCAGTACTTC.

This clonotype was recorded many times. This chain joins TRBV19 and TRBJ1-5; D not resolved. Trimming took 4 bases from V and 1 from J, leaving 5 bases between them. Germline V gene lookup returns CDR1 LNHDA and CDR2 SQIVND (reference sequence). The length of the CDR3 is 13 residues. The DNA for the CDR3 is TGTGCCAGTAGTAGCATGAGCAATCAGCCCCAGCATTTT. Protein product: CASSSMSNQPQHF.